The rows below give T cell receptor beta chains drawn from one sample of a study of blood T cell repertoires in COVID-19. Produced via immunoSEQ multiplex PCR; TCRdb's table is partial and in-frame only. The sample carries around 97,000 clones, 75% to 90% recorded once. The sequenced material came from peripheral blood. These receptors were obtained from a human donor in a cohort sampled during active COVID-19. CDR3s include the opening cysteine and the closing phenylalanine or tryptophan. A D gene is named only where the DNA matches it firmly. Size tells how often a clone was seen (once, few, many) or the class of an expanded clone, and some rows leave it out.

j_call d_call clone_size v_call cdr3_aa cdr3_nt
TRBJ2-5 TRBD2 . TRBV19 CARRPVGRGARETQYF TGTGCCCGTCGGCCGGTGGGGCGGGGGGCCCGGGAGACCCAGTACTTC
TRBJ1-2 . . TRBV19 CASREGGSNYGYTF TGTGCCAGTAGGGAGGGAGGCTCTAACTATGGCTACACCTTC
TRBJ1-3 . few TRBV2 CASIRGLAGNTIYF TGTGCCAGCATCCGAGGACTTGCAGGAAACACCATATATTTT
TRBJ1-2 TRBD1 . TRBV5-1 CASRTSGQGGGYTF TGCGCCAGCCGGACCTCCGGACAGGGCGGTGGCTACACCTTC
TRBJ2-1 . . TRBV15 CATSREGGNDEQFF TGTGCCACCAGCAGAGAAGGGGGAAATGATGAGCAGTTCTTC
TRBJ1-1 . . TRBV4-2 CASSQDRGNTEAFF TGTGCCAGCAGCCAAGACAGGGGGAACACTGAAGCTTTCTTT
TRBJ2-7 . . TRBV7-2 CASSLVGQGPYEQYF TGTGCCAGCAGCTTAGTGGGGCAGGGGCCCTACGAGCAGTACTTC
TRBJ2-3 . . TRBV7-2 CASSLGLSGDTQYF TGTGCCAGCAGCTTAGGGCTGAGCGGAGATACGCAGTATTTT
TRBJ1-2 . . TRBV12-3/TRBV12-4 CASTTQGSGYTF TGTGCCAGCACCACTCAGGGGTCTGGCTACACCTTC
TRBJ1-1 . . TRBV19 CASSASTGMNTEAFF TGTGCCAGTAGTGCGTCGACAGGAATGAACACTGAAGCTTTCTTT
TRBJ1-5 TRBD1 once TRBV18 CASSPMTGCQPQHF TGTGCCAGCTCACCTATGACAGGGTGTCAGCCCCAGCATTTT
TRBJ2-1 . . TRBV5-1 CASSNPRGPYNEQFF TGCGCCAGCAGCAACCCCAGGGGCCCCTACAATGAGCAGTTCTTC
TRBJ1-6 . . TRBV3-1/TRBV3-2 CASSQGRFSPLHF TGTGCCAGCAGCCAAGGGCGGTTTTCACCCCTCCACTTT
TRBJ1-6 . . TRBV3-1/TRBV3-2 CASSPFGGSPLHF TGTGCCAGCAGCCCATTTGGGGGGTCACCCCTCCACTTT
TRBJ1-1 . . TRBV6-2/TRBV6-3 CASSYLQGTEAFF TGTGCCAGCAGTTATCTACAGGGAACTGAAGCTTTCTTT
TRBJ2-1 . . TRBV30 CAWSVGSYNEQFF TGTGCCTGGAGTGTGGGCAGCTACAATGAGCAGTTCTTC
TRBJ2-5 . . TRBV12-5 CASGLQETQYF TGTGCTAGTGGTCTTCAAGAGACCCAGTACTTC
TRBJ2-7 TRBD1 once TRBV5-1 CASSHTGTVYEQYF TGCGCCAGCAGCCATACCGGGACAGTCTACGAGCAGTACTTC
TRBJ1-5 TRBD1 . TRBV5-6 CASSLSQEGRRGRNQPQHF TGTGCCAGCAGCTTGAGTCAGGAGGGACGAAGGGGGCGAAATCAGCCCCAGCATTTT
TRBJ1-2 . . TRBV27 CASRSGATNYGYTF TGTGCCAGCCGGTCAGGGGCAACGAACTATGGCTACACCTTC
TRBJ1-4 TRBD1 . TRBV6-5 CASSTGQGSIEKLFF TGTGCCAGCAGTACGGGACAGGGTTCCATCGAAAAACTGTTTTTT
TRBJ1-1 . . TRBV5-4 CASSSQRGNTEAFF TGTGCCAGCAGCTCCCAACGGGGGAACACTGAAGCTTTCTTT
TRBJ2-1 . . TRBV2 CASMSGFPTYNEQFF TGTGCCAGCATGTCAGGGTTTCCCACCTACAATGAGCAGTTCTTC
TRBJ2-3 . . TRBV3-1/TRBV3-2 CASRENTDTQYF TGTGCCAGCAGGGAGAACACAGATACGCAGTATTTT
TRBJ1-5 . few TRBV2 CASRSQGLRNQPQHF TGTGCCAGCAGGTCACAGGGTCTACGGAATCAGCCCCAGCATTTT
TRBJ2-1 TRBD2 . TRBV7-8 CASSRTTTSGGANEQFF TGTGCCAGCAGCCGAACCACCACTAGCGGGGGGGCCAATGAGCAGTTCTTC
TRBJ1-1 . once TRBV11-1 CASSFEIQSTEAFF TGTGCCAGCAGCTTCGAAATACAGAGCACTGAAGCTTTCTTT
TRBJ2-6 TRBD1 . TRBV6-2/TRBV6-3 CASSSYGQASGSGANVLTF TGTGCCAGCAGTTCATACGGACAGGCCTCCGGTTCTGGGGCCAACGTCCTGACTTTC
TRBJ1-1 . . TRBV18 CASSPRVGTEAFF TGTGCCAGCTCACCCAGGGTAGGCACTGAAGCTTTCTTT
TRBJ1-5 . . TRBV11-2 CASSLGDRGGGKPQHF TGTGCCAGCAGCTTGGGAGATCGGGGGGGCGGGAAGCCCCAGCATTTT
TRBJ1-3 TRBD1 . TRBV7-9 CASTRQGSGNTIYF TGTGCCAGCACCCGACAGGGATCTGGAAACACCATATATTTT
TRBJ1-2 TRBD1 . TRBV19 CASTRGRNYGYTF TGTGCCAGTACTAGGGGGCGCAACTATGGCTACACCTTC
TRBJ2-5 TRBD2 . TRBV2 CASSEAGLAGATQYF TGTGCCAGCAGTGAAGCGGGGCTAGCGGGGGCGACCCAGTACTTC
TRBJ1-3 . . TRBV19 CASSSTMPSGNTIYF TGTGCCAGTAGTTCGACTATGCCCTCTGGAAACACCATATATTTT
TRBJ2-2 . . TRBV6-1 CASSEVQGPTGELFF TGTGCCAGCAGTGAAGTACAGGGTCCGACCGGGGAGCTGTTTTTT
TRBJ2-1 . . TRBV12-3/TRBV12-4 CASSPTSVEQFF TGTGCCAGCAGCCCCACGTCGGTTGAGCAGTTCTTC
TRBJ2-7 TRBD1 . TRBV19 CASSIGTGKTYEQYF TGTGCCAGTAGTATCGGGACAGGGAAAACCTACGAGCAGTACTTC
TRBJ2-5 TRBD2 . TRBV19 CASSIGTSGGAQETQYF TGTGCCAGTAGTATCGGAACTAGCGGGGGGGCCCAAGAGACCCAGTACTTC
TRBJ2-3 TRBD2 few TRBV18 CASQARLAGGRDTQYF TGTGCCAGCCAAGCGAGACTAGCGGGGGGCCGGGATACGCAGTATTTT
TRBJ2-1 TRBD1 . TRBV5-8 CASSLRQGAFYNEQFF TGTGCCAGCAGCTTAAGACAGGGTGCCTTCTACAATGAGCAGTTCTTC
TRBJ1-4 TRBD1 . TRBV3-1/TRBV3-2 CASSRYNSGGETNEKLFF TGTGCCAGCAGCCGCTACAACTCAGGGGGCGAGACTAATGAAAAACTGTTTTTT
TRBJ1-2 . . TRBV5-4 CASSFAGAVSGYTF TGTGCCAGCAGCTTTGCAGGGGCGGTTAGTGGCTACACCTTC
TRBJ2-7 . . TRBV19 CASSIGSYFGEQYF TGTGCCAGTAGTATAGGGTCATACTTTGGCGAGCAGTACTTC
TRBJ1-1 . . TRBV11-2 CASSLLFATEAFF TGTGCCAGCAGCTTGTTATTCGCGACAGAAGCTTTCTTT
TRBJ1-2 . . TRBV19 CASSPTVYGYTF TGTGCCAGTAGCCCGACAGTCTATGGCTACACCTTC
TRBJ1-2 . . TRBV18 CASSPRGIDYGYTF TGTGCCAGCTCACCACGTGGCATTGACTATGGCTACACCTTC
TRBJ2-1 . . TRBV29-1 CSVATPAGTYNEQFF TGCAGCGTTGCGACCCCGGCGGGGACTTACAATGAGCAGTTCTTC
TRBJ2-1 TRBD2 . TRBV19 CASSIERGIGGYNEQFF TGTGCCAGTAGTATAGAAAGGGGTATCGGGGGGTACAATGAGCAGTTCTTC
TRBJ1-4 . . TRBV5-5 CASSFAARAEKLFF TGTGCCAGCAGCTTCGCGGCCAGGGCTGAAAAACTGTTTTTT
TRBJ1-1 TRBD1 . TRBV5-1 CASSWTGGTEAFF TGCGCCAGCAGCTGGACAGGGGGCACTGAAGCTTTCTTT
TRBJ1-1 TRBD1 . TRBV27 CASSLDRGTEAFF TGTGCCAGCAGTCTGGACAGGGGAACTGAAGCTTTCTTT
TRBJ2-7 TRBD1 . TRBV7-9 CASSYGQGGDEQYF TGTGCCAGCAGCTACGGACAGGGCGGGGACGAGCAGTACTTC
TRBJ1-2 TRBD1 . TRBV3-1/TRBV3-2 CASSQVGTGAGYTF TGTGCCAGCAGCCAAGTTGGGACAGGGGCTGGCTACACCTTC
TRBJ1-1 . . TRBV6-5 CASSYIGVAFF TGTGCCAGCAGTTACATCGGGGTTGCTTTCTTT
TRBJ1-6 TRBD1 few TRBV18 CASSPGQPNSPLHF TGTGCCAGCTCCCCGGGACAGCCAAATTCACCCCTCCACTTT
TRBJ2-5 TRBD2 . TRBV5-1 CASSKLAGGRETQYF TGCGCCAGCAGCAAGCTAGCGGGGGGCCGAGAGACCCAGTACTTC
TRBJ2-5 TRBD1 . TRBV5-1 CASSIDRVGETQYF TGCGCCAGCAGCATTGACAGGGTCGGAGAGACCCAGTACTTC
TRBJ2-1 TRBD1 . TRBV28 CASTPVGGQGSNEQFF TGTGCCAGCACCCCCGTAGGGGGACAGGGCTCGAATGAGCAGTTCTTC
TRBJ1-5 . . TRBV6-5 CASNGPGQPQHF TGTGCCAGCAATGGGCCCGGTCAGCCCCAGCATTTT
TRBJ2-1 TRBD2 . TRBV2 CATSSGGDNEQFF TGTGCCACCTCTAGCGGGGGGGACAATGAGCAGTTCTTC